This is a list of T cell receptor beta chains from one sample in a study of cytomegalovirus exposure and HLA in healthy donors. The method was immunoSEQ multiplex PCR; TCRdb's version includes in-frame clones alone and lacks a portion of them. The sample shows about 65,000 clones, 62% of them seen only once. What was sequenced was PBMCs. Source of these receptors: a man aged 25-40 years in good health and CMV-seronegative. Both conserved end residues are part of each CDR3. Fields, in order: D gene, clone size, J gene, V gene, CDR3 DNA, CDR3 protein. A D gene is named only where the DNA matches it firmly. Expanded clones get a size class; other rows say once, few or many, or leave the size out.

.,few,TRBJ2-7,TRBV6-1,TGTGCCAGCAACGCACACGCGCTCGAGGTTTACGAGCAGTACTTC,CASNAHALEVYEQYF
TRBD2,.,TRBJ2-7,TRBV2,TGTGCCAGCAGTGAAGAAGCGGGGGGGCCGAGCGAGCAGTACTTC,CASSEEAGGPSEQYF
.,few,TRBJ2-7,TRBV18,TGTGCCATCCCCAGCTCCTACGAGCAGTACTTC,CAIPSSYEQYF
TRBD2,.,TRBJ2-2,TRBV2,TGTGCCAGCAGTGGCCTAGCGGGGGCGAACACCGGGGAGCTGTTTTTT,CASSGLAGANTGELFF
TRBD1,.,TRBJ1-5,TRBV28,TGTGCCAGCCGACTAGTGGGACAGCATCAGCCCCAGCATTTT,CASRLVGQHQPQHF
TRBD2,.,TRBJ2-5,TRBV28,TGTGCCAGCAGTCCGACTAGCGGGGGAGAGACCCAGTACTTC,CASSPTSGGETQYF
.,.,TRBJ1-5,TRBV5-8,TGTGCCAGCAGCTCGGGAGTTTATAGCAATCAGCCCCAGCATTTT,CASSSGVYSNQPQHF
TRBD1,.,TRBJ2-7,TRBV4-1,TGCGCCAGCAGCCAAGCAACCGGGACAGGGGTCTACGAGCAGTACTTC,CASSQATGTGVYEQYF
.,few,TRBJ2-7,TRBV6-5,TGTGCCAGCAGTCCCCCGGGGGGCCACGAGCAGTACTTC,CASSPPGGHEQYF
TRBD1,.,TRBJ2-7,TRBV4-2,TGTGCCAGCAGCCAAGAGGAGACAGGGTACGAGCAGTACTTC,CASSQEETGYEQYF
TRBD2,.,TRBJ2-1,TRBV9,TGTGCCAGCAGCGTGGTGGCTAGCGGTGGTGAGCAGTTCTTC,CASSVVASGGEQFF
TRBD1,.,TRBJ1-5,TRBV19,TGTGCCAGTAGCCCGGACAGGTCTCAGCCCCAGCATTTT,CASSPDRSQPQHF
TRBD1,.,TRBJ1-2,TRBV2,TGTGCCAGCAGTCCCCAGCAGACAGGGAGGGGCTACACCTTC,CASSPQQTGRGYTF
.,.,TRBJ1-5,TRBV5-1,TGCGCCAGCAGCTTGGAGGGGGGGGACCGACAGCCCCAGCATTTT,CASSLEGGDRQPQHF
TRBD2,.,TRBJ2-1,TRBV9,TGTGCCAGCAGCGTACTTCGGGGGGACAATGAGCAGTTCTTC,CASSVLRGDNEQFF
.,.,TRBJ1-1,TRBV6-5,TGTGCCAGTCACCACAGGCAGAACACTGAAGCTTTCTTT,CASHHRQNTEAFF
TRBD2,once,TRBJ2-1,TRBV4-1,TGCGCCAGCAGCCAAGTACTAGCGGGGGGGCGGAATGAGCAGTTCTTC,CASSQVLAGGRNEQFF
.,.,TRBJ1-2,TRBV13,TGTGCCAGCAGCTTAGGTGGGGGCGTCTCATATGGCTACACCTTC,CASSLGGGVSYGYTF
.,.,TRBJ1-1,TRBV18,TGTGCCAGCTCACCGGGGCGGAACACTGAAGCTTTCTTT,CASSPGRNTEAFF
TRBD1,once,TRBJ2-5,TRBV19,TGTGCCAGTAGTCCGCGACAGGGTACGTACGAGACCCAGTACTTC,CASSPRQGTYETQYF
.,.,TRBJ1-5,TRBV25-1,TGTGCCAGCAGTGAATCCGAGTGGCAGCCCCAGCATTTT,CASSESEWQPQHF
TRBD1,few,TRBJ1-4,TRBV7-9,TGTGCCAGCAGCTCACAGGGGAGAACCGAAAAACTGTTTTTT,CASSSQGRTEKLFF
TRBD2,few,TRBJ2-1,TRBV4-2,TGTGCCAGCAGCCCACGTAGCGGGGGGGAGCAGTTCTTC,CASSPRSGGEQFF
TRBD1,few,TRBJ2-1,TRBV6-5,TGTGCCAGCAGAACGGGACAGCGAAGTAATGAGCAGTTCTTC,CASRTGQRSNEQFF
.,.,TRBJ2-6,TRBV4-1,TGCGCCAGCAGCCGTATCAGGGTTACTGGGGCCAACGTCCTGACTTTC,CASSRIRVTGANVLTF